Sequencing of this T cell receptor (beta chain) was carried out in a study of cytomegalovirus exposure and HLA in healthy donors (dated by TCRdb to 2016 to 2017). General notes on the study: An earlier analysis of about 560 of the donors reported over 250 Gb of sequence data and 117 million unique TCR beta sequences obtained from 180 million or so T cells. An early release that covered roughly 600 HLA-typed donors contained about 300 gigabases of sequencing data and tens of millions of unique TCR sequences. The genetic ancestry cluster associated with self-reported Caucasian donors included 81% of the roughly 410 genotyped donors. The aim of the study was to test whether cataloging public T cell receptors could identify signatures of past pathogen exposure. The study profiled the T cell repertoires of 500 to 800 subjects by immunosequencing and related them to cytomegalovirus serostatus. In addition to the first cohort of hundreds of subjects, a separate validation cohort of under 150 different subjects was used. To predict cytomegalovirus infection status, the study brought together high-throughput TCR immunosequencing, statistical association of individual TCRs with disease status, and machine learning. A later analysis re-examined previously published TCR beta repertoires from roughly 720 donors and added high-resolution HLA genotyping to investigate patterns of TCR occurrence. Rather than drawing on any new phenotypic data, the later analysis identified candidate immune exposures from TCR beta sequences and the way those sequences occurred across donors. An earlier analysis of several hundred of the donors applied high-throughput TCR beta sequencing to assess whether each TCR beta V gene segment acted as functional or pseudogenic. Donor age, sex, ethnicity and CMV serostatus were compiled together with the repertoire data. A later genetic analysis used genome-wide SNP genotypes for about 65% of the 666 donors, treating that subset as a discovery cohort. Every discovery cohort repertoire had been produced on one sequencing platform. HLA typing included class I and class II loci at four-digit resolution. The number of typed donors differed by locus: 629-630 for A, B, C, DRB1 and DQB1; roughly 510 for DQA1; some 610 for DPA1; and about 450 for DPB1. Roughly five DR-DQ haplotypes were treated as single units for association and clustering because of strong linkage in the cohort. Across some 400 genotyped donors of the cohort, an average of approximately 240,000 unique TCR beta nucleotide sequences per donor were sequenced, and 15% to 20% of those sequences were non-productive. What the research found in general, with its limitations: Specific HLA alleles were associated with 15,000 to 20,000 TCR beta sequences at a false discovery rate of 0.05 in a later analysis. For the cohort, immune exposure information was limited to CMV serostatus. Because HLA typing was unavailable for some donors at each locus, only the typed subset was used in association tests. In an earlier analysis of over 550 of the donors, most TCR beta V segments were observed in productive rearrangements about 87% or about 30% of the time, broadly matching IMGT annotations. The earlier analysis of around 600 of the donors excluded over 15 rarely observed V segments, including chromosome 9 orphons, because counts were too low. In a later analysis, most CMV-associated TCR beta chains were found to appear HLA-restricted, with HLA associations seemingly driven largely by CMV exposure. When HLA alleles, especially DR and DQ, strongly co-occurred, TCR associations were difficult to assign to individual alleles. The study gave a list of about 150 TCR beta chains associated with cytomegalovirus. In a later analysis, several top co-occurrence clusters were reported to appear linked to parvovirus B19, influenza, CMV and Epstein-Barr virus. A further reported finding was that TCR beta sequences accurately predicted the HLA-A and HLA-B alleles for most subjects in the first cohort. A later genetic analysis reported fewer N-insertions in productive TCRs among donors in an Asian-associated ancestry cluster than the approximately 670-donor mean. The sequencing pipeline was judged likely to have produced a cluster of highly shared sequence variants as a technical artifact. In a later analysis, TCR association rates were found to vary across HLA loci, with the most associated TCRs seen for DRB1 alleles and the fewest for HLA-C alleles. Most TCR sequences were observed very rarely across donors, whereas some public TCRs were present in many individuals. Correlated functional status among segregating V segments might be attributable to linkage disequilibrium, but an unknown experimental factor could not be ruled out. Presence/absence analyses assumed roughly uniform sequencing depth across donors, an assumption that may not hold. The authors suggested that the approach could potentially be generalized to other disease states and immunological phenotypes. A later genetic analysis associated a missense DCLRE1C variant with V-gene and J-gene trimming of TCR beta chains, and an independent cohort replicated the association. A few of the identified cytomegalovirus-associated TCR beta chains were confirmed in vitro to be specific for cytomegalovirus antigens. In a later analysis, HLA-associated TCR beta chains were found to be more clonally expanded and to have lower generation probabilities than equally common non-associated chains. The classifier was reported to diagnose cytomegalovirus status with high specificity and sensitivity in both the original cohort and the validation cohort. Only TCR beta chains were sequenced in this cohort, and the absence of alpha or paired-chain data limited detectable features. Some IMGT-functional V segments, including TRBV6-2 and TRBV6-3, could not be told apart with the 87-base-pair reads, so those segments were excluded.

As concerns this clone: Its antigen is currently not known. No much larger clone exists at a distance of one base, and base qualities are not known.

Trimming accounts for 4 bases at V and 8 bases at J, while the number of junction bases matched to no gene is 10. From the cysteine up to the phenylalanine, the CDR3 has a length of 15 residues. CDR3 DNA only is kept here, 45 bases in frame from base 1. CDR1 and CDR2 (SGHTA, FQGNSA) derive from the germline V gene. To prepare the library, the immunoSEQ multiplex PCR assay was applied. The multiplex PCR relied on a mix of 60 forward primers for TCR Vbeta segments and 13 reverse primers for TCR Jbeta segments. A multiplex PCR assay on genomic DNA amplified the CDR3 region of rearranged TCR beta genes. The Illumina HiSeq System was used to sequence the amplified TCR beta libraries as 87-base-pair reads. The study's processing was this. In a later analysis, tens of millions of unique TCR beta chains were counted across the approximately 670 repertoires, and approximately 9.9 million of these chains were shared by at least two donors. Raw reads were error-corrected and collapsed into unique sequences with a nearest-neighbor algorithm that merged closely related sequences to remove PCR and sequencing errors. V, D and J gene segments were assigned by aligning CDR3 sequences to IMGT reference sequences. Each retained sequence needed at least a six-nucleotide match to both a V gene segment and a J gene segment. A rearrangement counted as productive if the CDR3 had no stop codons and remained in frame with V and J, and every other rearrangement counted as non-productive. CDR3 was defined by IMGT convention, running from the second conserved V-encoded cysteine to the conserved J-encoded phenylalanine. The earlier analysis of 587 of the donors excluded any sequence lacking an unambiguous match to a single V gene segment. In an earlier analysis of 450 to 700 of the donors, V segments were called functional above 56.7% productive rearrangements and were called segregating when the between-donor standard deviation exceeded 5%. A statistical classification framework was built for diagnosing cytomegalovirus status from the catalog of TCR beta chain sequences. A later analysis assigned V and J genes by comparing TCR nucleotide sequences with IMGT/GENE-DB human TR gene sequences. Using the TCRdist pipeline, a later analysis assigned CDR3 sequences along with most-parsimonious VDJ recombination scenarios. In a later analysis, each TCR beta chain was defined by its CDR3 amino acid sequence together with its V-gene family, and reads lacking a unique V-gene family were excluded. In a later analysis, a few hundred highly shared, low-generation-probability nucleotide sequences were removed to address suspected cross-contamination and a sequencing artifact. A later analysis calculated a clonal expansion index for each public chain from normalized within-repertoire ranks of inferred template counts. Generation probabilities in a later analysis came from a VDJ recombination model fitted to out-of-frame rearrangements, and those results were checked against IGoR. A later analysis scored TCR-TCR, TCR-HLA and TCR-CMV co-occurrence with hypergeometric tests, applying a repertoire-size bias correction to TCR pairs. False discovery rates were estimated in a later analysis by permuting HLA or CMV assignments 20 times. In a later analysis, co-occurring TCRs were grouped using DBSCAN, with TCRdist sequence similarity added in when clustering inside HLA-allele-positive subsets. For co-occurrence clustering, repertoires with fewer than 30,000 or more than 120,000 public chains were excluded, along with about five repertoires with anomalous nucleotide sharing. TCRdb stores this immuneACCESS table with in-frame sequences only. Part of the clones is absent; in the studies checked, under half of the shortfall reflects unresolved V genes, and no reason is known for the rest. That table gives V, J and clone size, and the DNA gave D and trimming. This sample gives roughly 120,000 clones in total; 75% of them show up just once. Of the sample, about 2.8% is held by the ten largest clones.

The cohort comprised approximately 700 healthy bone marrow donors. All cohort members were sampled while nominally healthy, although unrecorded immune exposures were likely present. The donor tested CMV seropositive and was one of the 289 seropositive cohort members. A peripheral blood sample was collected from each donor, and TCR beta sequencing was performed on peripheral blood mononuclear cells. The Qiagen DNeasy Blood Extraction Kit was used to extract genomic DNA from the blood cell samples. The receptor was derived from a woman between 35 and 50 years old in good health and CMV-seropositive. The chain employs TRBV7-2 and TRBJ2-7, with 11 bases matching TRBD2. What was sequenced was PBMCs. The CDR3 protein is CASSSSGTSGTKQYF. Read as DNA, the sequence is TGTGCCAGCAGCTCCTCCGGGACTAGCGGTACCAAGCAGTACTTC.